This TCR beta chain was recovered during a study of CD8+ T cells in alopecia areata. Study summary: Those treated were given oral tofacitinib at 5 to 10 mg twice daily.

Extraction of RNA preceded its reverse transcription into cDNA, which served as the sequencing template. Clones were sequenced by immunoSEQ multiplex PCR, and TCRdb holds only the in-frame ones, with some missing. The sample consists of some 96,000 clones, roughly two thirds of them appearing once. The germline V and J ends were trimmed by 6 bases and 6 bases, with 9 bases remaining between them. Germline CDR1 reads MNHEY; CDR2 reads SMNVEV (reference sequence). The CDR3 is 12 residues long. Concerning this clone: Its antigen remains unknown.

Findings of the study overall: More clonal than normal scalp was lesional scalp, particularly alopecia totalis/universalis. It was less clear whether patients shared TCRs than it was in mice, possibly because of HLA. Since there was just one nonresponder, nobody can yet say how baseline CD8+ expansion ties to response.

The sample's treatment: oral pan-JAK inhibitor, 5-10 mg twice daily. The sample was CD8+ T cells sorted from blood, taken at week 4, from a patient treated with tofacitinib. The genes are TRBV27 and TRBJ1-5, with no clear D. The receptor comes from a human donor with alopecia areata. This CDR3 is CASSKQGQPQHF. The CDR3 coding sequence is TGTGCCAGCAGCAAGCAAGGTCAGCCCCAGCATTTT.